The 17 T cell receptor beta chains below all came from one sample that was sequenced in a study of blood T cell repertoires in COVID-19 (dated by TCRdb to 2018 to 2021). Libraries were constructed by the immunoSEQ multiplex PCR assay. In TCRdb, the immuneACCESS table is reduced to in-frame sequences with V and J assigned. These tables do not hold every clone; where another copy was compared, an unresolved V gene accounts for under half, and the others remain unexplained. The sample table lists hundreds of thousands of clones, about 90% of them with a count of one. The ten largest clones add up to around 3% of the sample. Sequenced material: PBMCs or T cells enriched from blood (not recorded which). The receptors were sampled from a woman aged 30 to 39 who had recovered from COVID-19.

Here the CDR3 reads CASTGGLSGANVLTF. The CDR3 DNA sequence: TGTGCCAGTACCGGGGGGCTCTCTGGGGCCAACGTCCTGACTTTC. V gene TRBV28 combines with J gene TRBJ2-6; D possibly corresponds to TRBD2 (7 bases). Trimming removed 9 bases from V and 0 bases from J, with 12 bases in between. Germline lookup yields CDR1 MDHEN and CDR2 SYDVKM. The CDR3 length is 15 residues.

Comments on this clone: Other nucleotide sequences from this sample produce the same CDR3. V usage is TRBV6-5 and J usage is TRBJ1-5; 7 nucleotides align to TRBD1. J gave up 7 bases and V 5 bases, and 5 bases lay outside the gene matches. CDR1 and CDR2 from the germline V gene are MNHEY and SVGAGI. CDR3 length: 13 residues. The CDR3 nucleotides are TGTGCCAGCAGTCTACAGGGGAACCAGCCCCAGCATTTT. This codes for CASSLQGNQPQHF.

V usage is TRBV6-5 and J usage is TRBJ2-7; 11 nucleotides line up with TRBD1. CDR3 length: 15 amino acids. Trimming cost V 6 bases and J 2 bases; bases outside gene matches: 6. Germline loops: CDR1 MNHEY, CDR2 SVGAGI. The CDR3 nucleotides read TGTGCCAGCAGGGGCCCGGGACAGGGGGCCTACGAGCAGTACTTC. Its translation: CASRGPGQGAYEQYF.

The chain couples TRBV28 to TRBJ2-3; 10 nucleotides line up with TRBD2. J gave up 0 bases and V 6 bases, and 3 bases lay outside the gene matches. The CDR3 consists of 15 residues. Germline CDR1 MDHEN, CDR2 SYDVKM. CDR3 loop: CASRGTSASTDTQYF. CDR3 nucleotide sequence: TGTGCCAGCAGGGGGACTAGCGCTAGCACAGATACGCAGTATTTT.

V and J are TRBV19 and TRBJ1-1; 11 bases map to TRBD1. This CDR3 spans 15 amino acids. Trimming took 6 bases from V and 3 from J; bases not matched to a gene: 6. CDR1 is LNHDA, CDR2 SQIVND, per germline (reference sequence). The CDR3 nucleotides read TGTGCCAGTAGCGGACAGGGGGCAGGCGACACTGAAGCTTTCTTT. The encoded protein is CASSGQGAGDTEAFF.

The chain has TRBV2 and TRBJ1-1, with 8 bases lining up with TRBD1. Germline V gives CDR1 SNHLY, CDR2 FYNNEI. The CDR3 consists of 14 residues. The J segment lost 6 bases and the V segment lost 7 bases, leaving 10 bases of the junction unmatched. This CDR3 reads CASNRGQGISEAFF. The CDR3 region has the DNA TGTGCCAGCAACCGCGGACAGGGAATCTCTGAAGCTTTCTTT.

The chain uses TRBV27 and TRBJ1-1; D might be TRBD1 (6 bases). Germline V CDR1 and CDR2: MNHEY, SMNVEV (reference sequence). V lost 5 bases and J 2 bases, leaving 15 bases between the germline ends. This CDR3 has 15 amino acids. The CDR3, as DNA: TGTGCCAGCAGTACGTCCGGGACAACAAACACTGAAGCTTTCTTT. Encoded protein: CASSTSGTTNTEAFF.

J is TRBJ2-2 and V is TRBV7-8, with D perhaps TRBD2 (6 bases). CDR3 length equals 19 residues. The V gene's germline CDR1 is SGHVS and CDR2 FQNEAQ. Trimming took off 0 bases at V and 6 bases at J, with 23 bases between the two ends. CDR3 sequence: CASSLAVRGAWFVAGELFF. The DNA of the CDR3 is TGTGCCAGCAGCTTAGCCGTGCGGGGAGCTTGGTTTGTCGCCGGGGAGCTGTTTTTT.

The chain couples TRBV12-3 or TRBV12-4 to TRBJ1-5; D not certain. V lost 6 bases and J lost 11, with 11 bases in between. CDR3 length: 11 amino acids. CDR3 loop: CASSSGGTQHF. CDR3 DNA sequence: TGTGCCAGCAGCTCTGGAGGGACCCAGCATTTT.

J is TRBJ1-1 and V is TRBV5-1, with TRBD1 matching 8 bases. Germline V gene lookup returns CDR1 SGHRS and CDR2 YFSETQ. V trimming: 3 bases; J trimming: 1 base; junction bases outside the gene matches: 8. This CDR3 contains 16 residues. Here the CDR3 reads CASSYTTGTGNTEAFF. The CDR3 nucleotides are TGCGCCAGCAGCTATACTACCGGGACAGGGAACACTGAAGCTTTCTTT.

This chain uses TRBV29-1 with TRBJ2-3, with D possibly TRBD1 on 6 matching bases. CDR1 SQVTM and CDR2 ANQGSEA come from the germline V gene. V dropped 4 bases and J dropped 1 base, with 12 bases sitting between them. CDR3 length: 14 residues. The CDR3 loop reads CSVVRWTGTDTQYF. CDR3 coding DNA: TGCAGCGTTGTTAGGTGGACAGGCACAGATACGCAGTATTTT.

This sequence joins TRBV9 and TRBJ2-7; D is possibly TRBD1 (5 bases). Germline lookup yields CDR1 SGDLS and CDR2 YYNGEE. Between the trimmed V and J ends, which lost 3 bases and 3 bases, there was a span of 7 bases. The length of the CDR3 is 12 residues. CDR3 DNA: TGTGCCAGCAGCGGCGACAGCTACGAGCAGTACTTC. Encoded protein: CASSGDSYEQYF.

V is TRBV18 and J is TRBJ2-7, with TRBD1 matching over 10 bases. The CDR3 sequence is 16 residues long. Trimming at V came to 0 bases and at J to 3 bases, leaving 5 bases not matched to a gene. In germline, CDR1 is KGHSH, CDR2 LQKENI. CDR3 nucleotide sequence: TGTGCCAGCTCACCACCGGGACAGGGGAATAACTACGAGCAGTACTTC. It yields the protein CASSPPGQGNNYEQYF.

This clone was seen a single time. The genes are TRBV3-1 (or the pseudogene TRBV3-2) and TRBJ1-2; unclear D gene. Deletions cut 4 bases from V and 4 bases from J, with 16 bases between. The CDR3 totals 15 residues. Germline values: CDR1 LGHDT, CDR2 YNNKEL (reference sequence). The CDR3 protein is CASSPLGEKGYGYTF. CDR3 nucleotide sequence: TGTGCCAGCAGCCCTCTCGGGGAAAAGGGCTATGGCTACACCTTC.

This chain connects TRBV2 to TRBJ1-2, with 7 bases identical to TRBD1. Germline trimming cut 7 bases from V and 2 bases from J; bases unmatched to any gene: 1. The CDR3 spans 12 residues. Germline CDR1 reads SNHLY; CDR2 reads FYNNEI. CDR3 residues: CASKGQNYGYTF. The CDR3 nucleotides are TGTGCCAGCAAGGGACAGAACTATGGCTACACCTTC.

This chain joins TRBV3-1 (or the pseudogene TRBV3-2) and TRBJ1-6; D might be TRBD1 (5 bases). This CDR3 is 17 amino acids long. V shed 1 base and J shed 5 bases, with 15 bases lying between them. Germline V CDR1 and CDR2: LGHDT, YNNKEL (reference sequence). As DNA, the CDR3 is TGTGCCAGCAGCCAAGTATCTTTGGGGCCCAATAATTCACCCCTCCACTTT. Amino acids: CASSQVSLGPNNSPLHF.

The chain couples TRBV9 to TRBJ1-2; maybe TRBD1 (5 bases). Trimming stripped 2 bases from V and 6 bases from J, with 14 bases between. This CDR3 has 14 amino acids. Germline V CDR1 and CDR2: SGDLS, YYNGEE. The CDR3 spells CASSVSGGGNGYTF. DNA of the CDR3: TGTGCCAGCAGCGTGTCTGGGGGAGGTAATGGCTACACCTTC.